The 28 T cell receptor beta chains below all came from one sample that was sequenced in a study of blood T cell repertoires in COVID-19. Clones were read by immunoSEQ multiplex PCR, and TCRdb kept only the in-frame ones, dropping some. The sample yields almost 65,000 clones, more than 75% seen once. The material sequenced was PBMCs or T cells enriched from blood (not recorded which). These receptors all stem from a woman between 40 and 50 years old who had recovered from COVID-19.

The chain carries TRBV11-3 and TRBJ1-4, with D perhaps TRBD1 (5 bases). From germline, CDR1 is SGHNT and CDR2 YENEEA. This CDR3 region has 14 residues. V was trimmed by 2 bases and J by 8 bases, leaving 12 bases between them. In DNA form, the CDR3 reads TGTGCCAGCAGCTTAAGGGGTGTCGGAGAAAAACTGTTTTTT. This sequence encodes CASSLRGVGEKLFF.

This clone was observed a single time. The chain carries TRBV12-3 or TRBV12-4 and TRBJ2-6; 8 bases are shared with TRBD1. This CDR3 comprises 13 residues. Trimming at V came to 5 bases and at J to 12 bases, leaving 6 bases not matched to a gene. CDR3 sequence reads: CASSPGQAIVLTF. CDR3 sequence (DNA): TGTGCCAGCAGTCCGGGACAGGCAATCGTCCTGACTTTC.

The chain combines TRBV11-3 with TRBJ1-1, with D possibly being TRBD1 (6 bases). V was shortened by 0 bases and J by 1 base, with 9 bases between the two germline ends. Germline CDR1 SGHNT, CDR2 YENEEA. The CDR3 length is 15 residues. The CDR3 protein is CASSLEGAENTEAFF. The DNA of the CDR3 is TGTGCCAGCAGCTTAGAGGGGGCAGAGAACACTGAAGCTTTCTTT.

In nucleotides, the CDR3 is TGTGCCACCAGTGATGTTGTTGGCGGGCCCCAGTACTTC. Translation gives CATSDVVGGPQYF. The chain has TRBV24-1 and TRBJ2-5, with a tentative D call TRBD2 (5 bases). The CDR3 totals 13 residues. Trimming shortened V by 3 bases and J by 9 bases, and 13 bases separated the two germline ends. Germline CDR1 is KGHDR and CDR2 is SFDVKD.

The chain carries TRBV4-2 and TRBJ1-1; 8 positions match TRBD1. Germline CDR1 and CDR2: LGHNA and YNFKEQ. V was clipped by 5 bases and J by 1 base; unmatched bases: 6. CDR3 size: 15 residues. CDR3 loop: CASSLEGQANTEAFF. The CDR3 DNA is TGTGCCAGCAGCTTAGAGGGACAGGCGAACACTGAAGCTTTCTTT.

This sequence joins TRBV5-1 and TRBJ2-5, with D possibly matching TRBD2 (6 bases). The CDR3 consists of 17 residues. Germline V lookup: CDR1 SGHRS, CDR2 YFSETQ. V lost 3 bases and J 1 base, leaving 19 bases between the germline ends. The CDR3 is CASSSHPGDGSQETQYF. The CDR3 DNA is TGCGCCAGCAGCTCACACCCCGGGGACGGGAGCCAAGAGACCCAGTACTTC.

This chain links TRBV19 with TRBJ2-5; tentative D call: TRBD2 (6 bases). Germline CDR1 and CDR2: LNHDA and SQIVND (reference sequence). V was shortened by 6 bases and J by 5 bases, with 13 bases between the two germline ends. The CDR3 contains 13 residues. CDR3 residues: CASSGGVGETQYF. The CDR3 DNA reads as TGTGCCAGTAGCGGGGGAGTTGGGGAGACCCAGTACTTC. The full variable domain, rest sourced from reference TRBV19 and TRBJ2-5, is DGGITQSPKYLFRKEGQNVTLSCEQNLNHDAMYWYRQDPGQGLRLIYYSQIVNDFQKGDIAEGYSVSREKKESFPLTVTSAQKNPTAFYLCASSGGVGETQYFGPGTRLLVL.

The rearrangement uses TRBV7-3 and TRBJ2-5, with 7 positions matching TRBD2. The CDR3 consists of 15 residues. The germline V gene has CDR1 SGHTA and CDR2 FQGTGA. V lost 1 base, J lost 2 bases, and 4 bases stayed unmatched. CDR3 bases: TGTGCCAGCAGCTTAAATGCCGGGGGGCAAGAGACCCAGTACTTC. Protein: CASSLNAGGQETQYF.

The chain recombines TRBV9 with TRBJ2-2; D is unresolved. The germline V gene encodes CDR1 SGDLS and CDR2 YYNGEE. There are 16 residues in the CDR3. Between the trimmed V and J ends, which lost 3 bases and 0 bases, there was a span of 12 bases. CDR3 DNA sequence: TGTGCCAGCAGCGCCGAGGTGACGGCGAACACCGGGGAGCTGTTTTTT. It specifies CASSAEVTANTGELFF.

J is TRBJ2-7 and V is TRBV2; 7 bases fit TRBD1. The CDR3 is 13 residues long. Trimming cost V 8 bases and J 2 bases; bases outside gene matches: 6. The V gene's germline CDR1 is SNHLY and CDR2 FYNNEI. CDR3 sequence (DNA): TGTGCCAGCCTTAGACAGGGTCCCTACGAGCAGTACTTC. This gives the protein CASLRQGPYEQYF.

The gene calls are TRBV19 and TRBJ1-1, with D possibly being TRBD1 (5 bases). Germline loops: CDR1 LNHDA, CDR2 SQIVND (reference sequence). The CDR3 extends over 12 amino acids. V dropped 2 bases and J dropped 11 bases, with 12 bases sitting between them. This CDR3 reads CASSINAGGAFF. The CDR3 bases are TGTGCCAGTAGTATAAACGCGGGGGGGGCTTTCTTT.

The J gene is TRBJ1-1, the V gene TRBV6-1; D is possibly TRBD1 (5 bases). The CDR3 is 15 amino acids. Trimming stripped 7 bases from V and 4 bases from J, with 19 bases between. Germline lookup yields CDR1 MNHNS and CDR2 SASEGT. The CDR3: CASTKGSGKGTEAFF. The CDR3 bases are TGTGCCAGCACAAAGGGATCAGGGAAAGGCACTGAAGCTTTCTTT.

The genes are TRBV10-3 and TRBJ1-1; 8 bases match TRBD1. The CDR3 consists of 16 residues. The V and J ends lost 6 bases and 3 bases, in that order; junction bases with no gene match: 12. CDR1 ENHRY and CDR2 SYGVKD come from the germline V gene. CDR3 coding DNA: TGTGCCATCAGAACCGACCAGACAGGGGAATACACTGAAGCTTTCTTT. Protein product: CAIRTDQTGEYTEAFF.

V and J are TRBV3-1 (or the pseudogene TRBV3-2) and TRBJ2-3; possibly TRBD2 for D (6 bases). V lost 1 base and J 0 bases, leaving 8 bases between the germline ends. Looked up from germline, CDR1 is LGHDT and CDR2 is YNNKEL (reference sequence). The CDR3 contains 15 residues. In nucleotides, the CDR3 is TGTGCCAGCAGCCAAGGGCGGGGAAGCACAGATACGCAGTATTTT. Translating it yields CASSQGRGSTDTQYF.

The chain uses TRBV5-5 and TRBJ1-2; 9 positions match TRBD1. There are 14 residues in the CDR3. V lost 1 base, J lost 7 bases, and 5 bases stayed unmatched. The germline V gene has CDR1 SGHKS and CDR2 YYEKEE (reference sequence). The CDR3 sequence is CASSLTGGWGGYTF. The CDR3 coding sequence is TGTGCCAGCAGCTTGACAGGGGGCTGGGGTGGCTACACCTTC.

V is TRBV5-1 and J is TRBJ1-2; D not resolved. CDR3 length: 15 residues. With 4 bases removed from V and 0 bases from J, the gap between germline ends came to 13 bases. The germline gives CDR1 SGHRS, CDR2 YFSETQ. CDR3 DNA: TGCGCCAGCAGCACCGGCGGTCAAGCTAACTATGGCTACACCTTC. Protein sequence: CASSTGGQANYGYTF. The whole variable domain, filled in from reference TRBV5-1 and TRBJ1-2, reads KAGVTQTPRYLIKTRGQQVTLSCSPISGHRSVSWYQQTPGQGLQFLFEYFSETQRNKGNFPGRFSGRQFSNSRSEMNVSTLELGDSALYLCASSTGGQANYGYTFGSGTRLTVV.

The chain has TRBV6-2 or TRBV6-3 and TRBJ2-7, with 8 bases matching TRBD2. J lost 2 bases, V lost 0 bases, and 9 bases had no gene match. The CDR3 is made up of 17 amino acids. Germline loops: CDR1 MNHEY, CDR2 SVGEGT. The CDR3 loop is CASSYSAQGLETYEQYF. In DNA, the CDR3 is TGTGCCAGCAGTTACTCGGCCCAGGGACTAGAAACCTACGAGCAGTACTTC.

The V and J genes are TRBV4-1 and TRBJ1-1; TRBD1 aligns across 7 bases. J lost 6 bases, V lost 2 bases, and 6 bases had no gene match. Per germline, CDR1 MGHRA and CDR2 YSYEKL. The length of the CDR3 is 14 residues. Here the CDR3 reads CASSQPAGGPEAFF. The DNA of the CDR3 is TGCGCCAGCAGCCAACCAGCAGGGGGTCCTGAAGCTTTCTTT.

J is TRBJ2-5 and V is TRBV5-4, with TRBD1 identical over 7 bases. Germline values: CDR1 SGHNT, CDR2 YYREEE (reference sequence). CDR3 length equals 15 residues. V gave up 1 base and J gave up 1 base; unmatched junction bases: 4. The CDR3 DNA follows: TGTGCCAGCAGCTTGAGGACAGGATTCCAAGAGACCCAGTACTTC. Translating gives CASSLRTGFQETQYF.

The chain couples TRBV6-5 to TRBJ2-5; a weak D match, TRBD2 (5 bases). The CDR3 is 14 amino acids. V shed 6 bases and J shed 5 bases, with 16 bases lying between them. CDR1 is MNHEY, CDR2 SVGAGI, per germline. Here the CDR3 DNA reads TGTGCCAGCAGAGAGATAGCGATTTGGGAGACCCAGTACTTC. The encoded protein is CASREIAIWETQYF.

This clone was picked up one time. The chain links TRBV7-8 to TRBJ2-5, with D possibly being TRBD1 (5 bases). CDR1 and CDR2 (germline): SGHVS, FQNEAQ. Trimming pared 2 bases from V and 3 bases from J, leaving 13 bases between. CDR3 length equals 15 residues. The CDR3 bases are TGTGCCAGCAGCTTAACAGGCCAGTTGGAAGAGACCCAGTACTTC. This translates into CASSLTGQLEETQYF. Based on the CDR3 plus reference TRBV7-8 and TRBJ2-5, the full variable domain is GAGVSQSPRYKVAKRGQDVALRCDPISGHVSLFWYQQALGQGPEFLTYFQNEAQLDKSGLPSDRFFAERPEGSVSTLKIQRTQQEDSAVYLCASSLTGQLEETQYFGPGTRLLVL.

The V gene is TRBV14, the J gene TRBJ1-2; D not certain. Trimming removed 1 base at V and 0 bases at J, with 12 bases between. In germline, CDR1 is SGHDN, CDR2 FVKESK. The CDR3 is 16 amino acids. The CDR3 loop reads CASSQGAGYPNYGYTF. The CDR3 DNA reads as TGTGCCAGCAGCCAAGGAGCGGGGTATCCTAACTATGGCTACACCTTC. The whole variable domain, remainder taken from reference TRBV14 and TRBJ1-2, is EAGVTQFPSHSVIEKGQTVTLRCDPISGHDNLYWYRRVMGKEIKFLLHFVKESKQDESGMPNNRFLAERTGGTYSTLKVQPAELEDSGVYFCASSQGAGYPNYGYTFGSGTRLTVV.

The chain couples TRBV27 to TRBJ1-2, with D maybe TRBD1 (6 bases). The CDR3 contains 16 residues. Germline CDR1 reads MNHEY; CDR2 reads SMNVEV (reference sequence). V was clipped by 5 bases and J by 0 bases, with 16 bases between them. The DNA for the CDR3 is TGTGCCAGCAGTCCCCGGCGGGGGCGGGCTAACTATGGCTACACCTTC. This sequence encodes CASSPRRGRANYGYTF.

The chain employs TRBV5-4 and TRBJ1-2; the match to TRBD1 covers 11 bases. The CDR3 extends over 17 amino acids. Germline CDR1 reads SGHNT; CDR2 reads YYREEE (reference sequence). Germline trimming cut 0 bases from V and 6 bases from J; bases unmatched to any gene: 10. The CDR3 region is CASSLDPGQGGLDGYTF. The DNA for the CDR3 is TGTGCCAGCAGCTTGGATCCGGGACAGGGGGGGTTAGATGGCTACACCTTC. Variable domain in full (rest from reference TRBV5-4 and TRBJ1-2): ETGVTQSPTHLIKTRGQQVTLRCSSQSGHNTVSWYQQALGQGPQFIFQYYREEENGRGNFPPRFSGLQFPNYSSELNVNALELDDSALYLCASSLDPGQGGLDGYTFGSGTRLTVV.

The chain has TRBV15 and TRBJ2-3; TRBD1 aligns across 11 bases. Trimming cost V 3 bases and J 6 bases; bases outside gene matches: 5. The CDR3 has 15 residues. CDR1 is LNHNV and CDR2 is YYDKDF in the germline V gene (reference sequence). The CDR3 region is CATSRSGTGGDTQYF. In DNA form, the CDR3 reads TGTGCCACCAGCAGGTCCGGGACAGGGGGTGATACGCAGTATTTT.

J is TRBJ1-1 and V is TRBV4-1; TRBD1 agrees at 7 bases. Germline loops: CDR1 MGHRA, CDR2 YSYEKL. V dropped 0 bases and J dropped 2; count of bases not matched to a gene: 6. This CDR3 contains 16 residues. The CDR3 loop reads CASSQEKAGGNTEAFF. The CDR3 region has the DNA TGCGCCAGCAGCCAAGAAAAGGCAGGGGGAAACACTGAAGCTTTCTTT.

The gene calls are TRBV7-9 and TRBJ1-2; 8 bases are shared with TRBD1. CDR1 and CDR2 (germline): SEHNR, FQNEAQ (reference sequence). V shed 4 bases, J shed 8 bases, and the junction held 12 bases outside the gene matches. The CDR3 is made up of 15 amino acids. CDR3 nucleotides: TGTGCCAGCAGCTCGGCCAGGGGGCGTCCAGGGGGCTACACCTTC. It codes for CASSSARGRPGGYTF.

This clone showed up just once. The chain joins TRBV19 to TRBJ2-2, with D possibly TRBD1 on 5 matching bases. Germline CDR1 is LNHDA and CDR2 is SQIVND (reference sequence). The CDR3 is 16 residues long. V lost 4 bases to trimming and J lost 5 bases, with 17 bases between them. The DNA for the CDR3 is TGTGCCAGTAGTAACCCTGTGTGGGGCCGGACCGGGGAGCTGTTTTTT. Translation gives CASSNPVWGRTGELFF.